Listed below are T cell receptor beta chains from one sample, sequenced in a study of blood T cell repertoires in COVID-19. The protocol was immunoSEQ multiplex PCR, while the TCRdb copy is restricted to in-frame clones and leaves out a portion. The sample has fewer than 100,000 clones, around 86% seen once; the top ten hold over 9%. Sequencing input: peripheral blood. These receptors came from a man aged 45-60 years with acute or convalescent COVID-19. CDR3s include the opening cysteine and the closing phenylalanine or tryptophan. A D gene is named only where the DNA matches it firmly. The listing skips clone size in some rows; elsewhere it reads once, few, many or a size class.

v_call	clone_size	j_call	d_call	cdr3_aa	cdr3_nt
TRBV12-5	NA	TRBJ2-2	NA	CASRWTGELFF	TGTGCTAGTCGGTGGACCGGGGAGCTGTTTTTT
TRBV19	NA	TRBJ2-2	TRBD2	CASSPGTSGRIGELFF	TGTGCCAGTAGTCCAGGGACTAGCGGGAGAATCGGGGAGCTGTTTTTT
TRBV15	NA	TRBJ1-5	NA	CATSTERGQPQHF	TGTGCCACCAGCACCGAACGGGGTCAGCCCCAGCATTTT
TRBV5-4	NA	TRBJ2-5	NA	CASSLASQETQYF	TGTGCCAGCAGCTTGGCCAGCCAAGAGACCCAGTACTTC
TRBV28	NA	TRBJ1-3	NA	CASSLWEAGNTIYF	TGTGCCAGCAGTTTATGGGAGGCTGGAAACACCATATATTTT
TRBV3-1/TRBV3-2	NA	TRBJ2-3	TRBD2	CASSPTSGRGDTQYF	TGTGCCAGCAGCCCGACTAGCGGGAGAGGGGATACGCAGTATTTT
TRBV4-1	NA	TRBJ1-1	NA	CASSQLQTEAFF	TGCGCCAGCAGCCAGCTACAGACTGAAGCTTTCTTT
TRBV7-9	NA	TRBJ1-1	NA	CASSEPVTTEAFF	TGTGCCAGCAGCGAACCGGTCACCACTGAAGCTTTCTTT
TRBV7-2	NA	TRBJ1-3	TRBD1	CASSLGTGVVSFSGNTIYF	TGTGCCAGCAGCTTGGGGACAGGGGTGGTTAGTTTCTCTGGAAACACCATATATTTT
TRBV29-1	NA	TRBJ2-5	NA	CSVENRVSETQYF	TGCAGCGTTGAAAACCGGGTTTCTGAGACCCAGTACTTC
TRBV2	NA	TRBJ1-4	NA	CASSPNGGLANEKLFF	TGTGCCAGCAGTCCCAACGGGGGGCTAGCTAATGAAAAACTGTTTTTT
TRBV7-6	NA	TRBJ2-7	TRBD1	CASSPGQGLNEQYF	TGTGCCAGCAGCCCGGGACAGGGGTTAAACGAGCAGTACTTC
TRBV7-9	NA	TRBJ2-5	TRBD1	CASSHRTGTETQYF	TGTGCCAGCAGCCACAGGACAGGGACTGAGACCCAGTACTTC
TRBV5-1	few	TRBJ2-7	TRBD2	CASSGTSGRSLDEQYF	TGCGCCAGCAGTGGGACTAGCGGACGCTCTTTGGACGAGCAGTACTTC
TRBV6-5	NA	TRBJ1-1	NA	CASRVRGSNTEAFF	TGTGCCAGCAGGGTTCGGGGATCGAACACTGAAGCTTTCTTT
TRBV10-3	NA	TRBJ2-7	TRBD2	CAISESRFGLAISYEQYF	TGTGCCATCAGTGAGTCCCGATTTGGACTAGCGATTTCCTACGAGCAGTACTTC
TRBV6-5	NA	TRBJ2-7	TRBD2	CASSQGLEESYEQYF	TGTGCCAGCAGTCAGGGACTAGAGGAGTCCTACGAGCAGTACTTC